This TCR beta chain was observed in a study of T cell repertoires in cytomegalovirus infection. Across the whole study: Matching HLA type and CMV infection were both indicated by public TCR beta signatures.

TCRdb re-called the reads through MiXCR, storing one row per CDR3 protein. The sample consists of around 750,000 distinct CDR3 sequences, about 31% of them appearing once. This clonotype was seen a handful of times. The antigen remains unidentified. The CDR3 is 13 residues long. Looked up from germline, CDR1 is MNHEY and CDR2 is SMNVEV (reference sequence). With 0 bases removed from V and 7 bases from J, the gap between germline ends came to 7 bases. General study results and limits: CMV-specific TCR beta clonotypes restricted by HLA-C were the ones dominating the ex vivo response. Individuals carrying CMV plus the relevant HLA were identified by cumulative frequency of public TCR beta families.

The rearrangement uses TRBV27 and TRBJ2-1; D call uncertain. The sequencing here drew on cultured CD8+ T cells from PBMCs, taken from culture after CMV antigen stimulation. This receptor was taken from a human donor in good health (CMV status not recorded). Some clones in this sample may be carry-over from other donors' samples. The CDR3 region is CASSLSAQNEQFF. The CDR3 nucleotides are TGTGCCAGCAGTTTATCCGCCCAGAATGAGCAGTTCTTC.